This TCR beta chain was sequenced during a study of shared clonotypes between healthy human individuals. Here immunoSEQ multiplex PCR was the method, and the copy in TCRdb shows in-frame clones only, minus some. This table has around 1.1 million clones, 75% to 80% appearing once. Trimming removed 1 base from V and 0 bases from J, with 10 bases in between. Germline values: CDR1 SGHDN, CDR2 FVKESK. The CDR3 length is 15 residues. The chain has TRBV14 and TRBJ2-7, with no clear D. Sequences were obtained from memory CD4+ T cells from PBMCs. Subset reported: CD45RA-negative fraction. The clonotype originates from a man aged 18-30 years in good health. Some clones in this sample may be carry-over from other donors' samples. The CDR3 loop reads CASSQALGSSYEQYF. The DNA for the CDR3 is TGTGCCAGCAGCCAAGCGCTCGGAAGCTCCTACGAGCAGTACTTC.